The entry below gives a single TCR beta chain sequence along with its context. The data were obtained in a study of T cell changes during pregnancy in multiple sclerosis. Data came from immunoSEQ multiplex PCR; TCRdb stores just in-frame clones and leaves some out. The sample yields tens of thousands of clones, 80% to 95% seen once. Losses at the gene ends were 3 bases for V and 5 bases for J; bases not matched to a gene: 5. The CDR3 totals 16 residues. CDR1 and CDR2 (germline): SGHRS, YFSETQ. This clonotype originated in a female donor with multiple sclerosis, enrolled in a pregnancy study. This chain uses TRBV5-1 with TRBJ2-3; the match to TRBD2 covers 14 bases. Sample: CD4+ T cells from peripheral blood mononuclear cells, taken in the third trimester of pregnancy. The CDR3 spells CASSSGLAGGGDTQYF. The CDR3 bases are TGCGCCAGCAGCTCTGGACTAGCGGGAGGAGGAGATACGCAGTATTTT. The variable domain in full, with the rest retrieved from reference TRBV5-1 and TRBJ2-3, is KAGVTQTPRYLIKTRGQQVTLSCSPISGHRSVSWYQQTPGQGLQFLFEYFSETQRNKGNFPGRFSGRQFSNSRSEMNVSTLELGDSALYLCASSSGLAGGGDTQYFGPGTRLTVL.